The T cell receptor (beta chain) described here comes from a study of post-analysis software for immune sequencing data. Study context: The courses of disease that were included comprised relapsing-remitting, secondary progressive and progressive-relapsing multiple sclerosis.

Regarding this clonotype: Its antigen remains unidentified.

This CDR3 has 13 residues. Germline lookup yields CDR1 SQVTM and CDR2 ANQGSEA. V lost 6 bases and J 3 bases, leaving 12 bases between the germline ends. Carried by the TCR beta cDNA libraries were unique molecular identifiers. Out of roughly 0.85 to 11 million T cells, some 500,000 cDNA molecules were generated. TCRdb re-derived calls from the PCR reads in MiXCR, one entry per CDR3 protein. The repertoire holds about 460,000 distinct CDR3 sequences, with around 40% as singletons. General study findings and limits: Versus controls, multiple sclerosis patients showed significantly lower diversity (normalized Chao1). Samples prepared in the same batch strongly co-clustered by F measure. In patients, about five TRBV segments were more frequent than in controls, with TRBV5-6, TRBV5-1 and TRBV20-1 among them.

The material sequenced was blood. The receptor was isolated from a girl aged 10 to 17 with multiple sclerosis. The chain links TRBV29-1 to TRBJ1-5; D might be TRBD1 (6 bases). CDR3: CSVTDSLNQPQHF. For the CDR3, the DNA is TGCAGCGTCACGGACAGTCTCAATCAGCCCCAGCATTTT.